The TCR beta chain described here comes from a study of CD8+CD57+ T cells in acquired aplastic anemia (dated by TCRdb to 2016 to 2019). About the full investigation: On average, sorted CD4+ and CD8+ cells yielded around 3.5 ug of extracted DNA, with a range of about 0.18 to 27.4 ug. An average of roughly 9.8 million reads for CD4+ cells and 11.0 million reads for CD8+ cells was obtained from healthy donor samples. Broader findings and caveats from the paper: Approximately 27 CD8+ CDR3 sequences were found in both patients and controls but appeared to be highly expressed in patients and within the immunodominant clones of the patients. No significant difference in CD8+ Simpson's diversity was found between patients and healthy controls (P=0.060).

In this study, sorted CD4+ and CD8+ T cells from the blood of healthy subjects and of severe aplastic anemia patients had their TCR repertoires deep-sequenced. Ficoll-Paque density gradient centrifugation was used to isolate peripheral blood mononuclear cells. Before DNA extraction, CD4+ and CD8+ T cells were sorted by FACS or by magnetic beads. Profiling of TCR beta VDJ combinations and CDR3 sequences used genomic DNA as the template. An Illumina HiSeq 2000 was used for TCR repertoire sequencing. As for how the authors treated the data: Repertoires were assessed using TRBV/TRBJ rearrangement plots, CDR3 size and DJ length profiles, and Simpson's diversity index. The immunodominant clone was defined as the most abundant DNA sequence in deep sequencing data. CDR3 amino acid sequences were screened for sharing across subjects and were compared with published repertoires and the VDJdb database. TCRdb reworked the public reads: Q25 trimming with fastp, MiXCR clone assembly, productive beta chains retained. Each CDR3 protein appears once, grouped with its most common genes and DNA. The authors' filters were not applied to this entry. The sample table records around 140,000 distinct CDR3 sequences; 35% to 50% of these occur just once. Of the sample, 8.4% is held by the ten largest clones.

Its CDR3 holds 14 amino acids, cysteine through phenylalanine. The DNA shown is the 42-base CDR3, in frame from base 1. Deletion took 6 bases off V and 2 bases off J, with a span of 13 bases between the germline ends. CDR1 is given as MNHEY and CDR2 as SVGAGI, both from the germline V gene. This clonotype was seen ten or more times. This clone's antigen is unknown. Per-nucleotide qualities are absent, and no much larger clonotype sits a single base away. Recombination joined TRBV6-5 with TRBJ1-1; TRBD1 is possibly the D segment (5 matching bases). Sequencing input: sorted CD4+, CD8+, or CD8+CD57+ T cells (not recorded which) from PBMCs. The origin of this receptor is a human donor in good health, serving as a control. CDR3 loop: CASREGTGNTEAFF. The sequenced DNA is TGTGCCAGCAGAGAAGGGACGGGAAACACTGAAGCTTTCTTT.